These 9 T cell receptor beta chains share one sample of origin, sequenced in a study of blood T cell repertoires in COVID-19. Some clones are missing from TCRdb's copy, which holds only in-frame ones; the method was immunoSEQ multiplex PCR. The sample records roughly 150,000 clones, about 77% being singletons. The sequenced material came from peripheral blood. Receptors originate from an elderly woman with acute or convalescent COVID-19.

This clone was seen a few times. This chain connects TRBV11-3 to TRBJ2-1; perhaps TRBD1 as D (5 bases). V gave up 5 bases and J gave up 10 bases, with 21 bases separating them. Germline V gene data show CDR1 as SGHNT and CDR2 as YENEEA. This CDR3 has 15 residues. The CDR3 sequence is CASSTGQSGSREQFF. DNA for the CDR3: TGTGCCAGCAGCACTGGTCAGTCAGGGTCACGGGAGCAGTTCTTC.

V gene TRBV19 combines with J gene TRBJ2-3, with 9 bases matching TRBD1. Germline values: CDR1 LNHDA, CDR2 SQIVND (reference sequence). V dropped 7 bases and J dropped 2; count of bases not matched to a gene: 10. The CDR3 sequence is 16 residues long. The CDR3 reads CASKGSRTGVTDTQYF. The CDR3 DNA sequence: TGTGCCAGTAAGGGGTCCCGGACAGGGGTCACAGATACGCAGTATTTT.

This chain uses TRBV5-1 with TRBJ2-1, with a weak D call TRBD2 (5 bases). Trimming cost V 0 bases and J 10 bases, with 14 bases left between them. The CDR3 loop spans 14 amino acids. Germline CDR1 reads SGHRS; CDR2 reads YFSETQ. CDR3 protein: CASSLVGSEREQFF. For the CDR3, the DNA is TGCGCCAGCAGCTTGGTGGGGAGTGAAAGGGAGCAGTTCTTC.

The rearrangement joins TRBV5-1 to TRBJ2-5, with 8 bases fitting TRBD2. The germline gives CDR1 SGHRS, CDR2 YFSETQ. V lost 4 bases and J lost 5; bases outside the gene matches: 7. The CDR3 is made up of 14 amino acids. Written as DNA, the CDR3 is TGCGCCAGCAGCCTAACGGGAGGGTATGAGACCCAGTACTTC. As protein: CASSLTGGYETQYF.

The chain couples TRBV25-1 to TRBJ1-2; 7 nucleotides agree with TRBD1. Germline V gene data show CDR1 as MGHDK and CDR2 as SYGVNS. V lost 3 bases, J lost 5 bases, and 3 bases stayed unmatched. This CDR3 is 13 amino acids long. The CDR3 reads CASSDGRGYGYTF. CDR3 nucleotide sequence: TGTGCCAGCAGTGATGGCAGGGGGTATGGCTACACCTTC.

This sequence joins TRBV11-2 and TRBJ2-7; possibly TRBD2 for D (6 bases). Per the germline V gene, CDR1 is SGHAT and CDR2 is FQNNGV. The V end was cut by 3 bases, the J end by 2 bases, with 11 bases between. The CDR3 sequence is 14 residues long. In DNA, the CDR3 is TGTGCCAGCAGCTTTCCGGCGGGGCCCTACGAGCAGTACTTC. Its protein is CASSFPAGPYEQYF.

The J gene is TRBJ2-1, the V gene TRBV7-2; the D gene is possibly TRBD2 (5 bases). Per the germline V gene, CDR1 is SGHTA and CDR2 is FQGNSA. CDR3 length: 14 amino acids. V lost 1 base, J lost 5 bases, and 9 bases lay in between. In DNA form, the CDR3 reads TGTGCCAGCAGCTTAGGAGGAGCGGACAATGAGCAGTTCTTC. Translation gives CASSLGGADNEQFF.

Details on this clone: The junction shows a germline mismatch at one end, possibly a read error. The chain combines TRBV2 with TRBJ2-7; D is possibly TRBD2 (6 bases). The CDR3 is 14 amino acids. From germline, CDR1 is SNHLY and CDR2 FYNNEI. DNA for the CDR3: TGTGCCAGCACCCCGACTAGACCGAACGGCGAGCAGTGCTTC. It encodes CASTPTRPNGEQCF.

This clone appeared a few times. The chain uses TRBV11-2 and TRBJ2-2; the match to TRBD2 covers 10 bases. Germline V lookup: CDR1 SGHAT, CDR2 FQNNGV. This CDR3 contains 16 residues. The trim removed 3 bases at V and 0 bases at J, leaving 1 base unmatched. The chain's CDR3 is CASSFTSGTNTGELFF. The CDR3 nucleotides read TGTGCCAGCAGCTTTACTAGCGGGACGAACACCGGGGAGCTGTTTTTT.